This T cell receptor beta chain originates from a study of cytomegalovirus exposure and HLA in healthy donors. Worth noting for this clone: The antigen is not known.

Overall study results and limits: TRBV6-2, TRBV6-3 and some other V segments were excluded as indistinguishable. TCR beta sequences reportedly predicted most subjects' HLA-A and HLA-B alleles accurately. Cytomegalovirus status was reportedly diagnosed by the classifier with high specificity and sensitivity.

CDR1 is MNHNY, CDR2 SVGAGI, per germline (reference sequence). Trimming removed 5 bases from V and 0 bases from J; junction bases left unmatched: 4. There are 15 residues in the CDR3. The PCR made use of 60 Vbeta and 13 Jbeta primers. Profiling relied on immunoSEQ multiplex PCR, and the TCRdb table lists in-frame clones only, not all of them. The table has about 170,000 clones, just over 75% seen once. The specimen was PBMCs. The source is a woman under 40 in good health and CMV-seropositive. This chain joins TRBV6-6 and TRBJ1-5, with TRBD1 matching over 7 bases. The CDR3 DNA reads TGTGCCAGCAGTCCAGGACAGGTTAGCAATCAGCCCCAGCATTTT. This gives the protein CASSPGQVSNQPQHF.